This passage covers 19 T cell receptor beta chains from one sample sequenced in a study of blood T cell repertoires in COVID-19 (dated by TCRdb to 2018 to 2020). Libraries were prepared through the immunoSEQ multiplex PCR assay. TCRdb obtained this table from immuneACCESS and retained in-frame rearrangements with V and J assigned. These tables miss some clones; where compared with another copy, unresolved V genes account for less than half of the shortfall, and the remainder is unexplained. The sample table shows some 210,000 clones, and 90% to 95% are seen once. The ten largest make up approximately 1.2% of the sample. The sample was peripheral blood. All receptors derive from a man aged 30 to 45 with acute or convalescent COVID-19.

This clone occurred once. The CDR3 region is CASTPGRVYGYTF. The CDR3 DNA is TGTGCCAGCACCCCCGGCAGGGTGTATGGCTACACCTTC. V is TRBV5-6 and J is TRBJ1-2, with D possibly TRBD1 on 5 matching bases. CDR1 and CDR2 (germline): SGHDT, YYEEEE. Trimming took 6 bases from V and 5 from J, leaving 14 bases between them. This CDR3 is built from 13 residues.

CDR3: CASSRDRTVGELFF. DNA of the CDR3: TGTGCCAGCAGCCGAGACAGAACGGTCGGGGAGCTGTTTTTT. The chain links TRBV11-2 to TRBJ2-2; the D gene is possibly TRBD1 (5 bases). There are 14 residues in the CDR3. Germline CDR1 and CDR2: SGHAT and FQNNGV. V lost 5 bases, J lost 7 bases, and 14 bases lay in between.

CDR3 in DNA: TGTGCCAGCAGCTTGGAAGGTTCTAGCTCCTACAATGAGCAGTTCTTC. This gives the protein CASSLEGSSSYNEQFF. The chain joins TRBV5-5 to TRBJ2-1; D gene unclear. Trimming took off 0 bases at V and 0 bases at J, with 10 bases between the two ends. Germline-derived CDR1 and CDR2 are SGHKS and YYEKEE (reference sequence). The CDR3 totals 16 residues.

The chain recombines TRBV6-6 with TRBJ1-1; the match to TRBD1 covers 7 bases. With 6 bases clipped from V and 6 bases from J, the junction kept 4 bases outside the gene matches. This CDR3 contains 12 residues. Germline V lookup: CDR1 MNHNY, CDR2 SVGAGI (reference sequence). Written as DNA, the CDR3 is TGTGCCAGCAGATCCAGGGGGTCTGAAGCTTTCTTT. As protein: CASRSRGSEAFF.

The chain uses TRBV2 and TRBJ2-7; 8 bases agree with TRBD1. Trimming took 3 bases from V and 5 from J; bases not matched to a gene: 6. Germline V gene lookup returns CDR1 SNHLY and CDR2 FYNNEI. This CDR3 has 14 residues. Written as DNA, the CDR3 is TGTGCCAGCAGTGACTGGGACAGGAGCAACGAGCAGTACTTC. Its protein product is CASSDWDRSNEQYF.

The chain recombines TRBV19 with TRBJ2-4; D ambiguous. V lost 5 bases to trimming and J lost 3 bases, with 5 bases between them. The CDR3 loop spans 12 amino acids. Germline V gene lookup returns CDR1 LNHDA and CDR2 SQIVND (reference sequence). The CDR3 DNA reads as TGTGCCAGTAGTGCAGACAAAAACATTCAGTACTTC. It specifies CASSADKNIQYF.

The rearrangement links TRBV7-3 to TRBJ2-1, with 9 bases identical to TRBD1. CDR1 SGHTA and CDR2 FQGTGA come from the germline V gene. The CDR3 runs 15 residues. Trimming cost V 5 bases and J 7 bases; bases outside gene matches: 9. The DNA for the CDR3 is TGTGCCAGCAGCCCCGGGACAGGGTTTCGGAATGAGCAGTTCTTC. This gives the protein CASSPGTGFRNEQFF.

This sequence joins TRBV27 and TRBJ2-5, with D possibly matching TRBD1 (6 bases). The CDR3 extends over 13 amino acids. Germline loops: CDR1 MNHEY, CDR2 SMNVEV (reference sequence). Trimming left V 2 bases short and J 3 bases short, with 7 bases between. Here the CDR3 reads CASSLRQEETQYF. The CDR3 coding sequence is TGTGCCAGCAGTTTACGACAGGAAGAGACCCAGTACTTC.

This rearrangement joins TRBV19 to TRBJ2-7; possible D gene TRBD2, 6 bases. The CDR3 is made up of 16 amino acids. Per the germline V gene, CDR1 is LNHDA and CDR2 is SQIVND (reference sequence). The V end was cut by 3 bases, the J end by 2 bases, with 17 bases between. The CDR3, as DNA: TGTGCCAGTAGTATGGTAAGGCGGGGCTTAGCCTACGAGCAGTACTTC. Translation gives CASSMVRRGLAYEQYF.

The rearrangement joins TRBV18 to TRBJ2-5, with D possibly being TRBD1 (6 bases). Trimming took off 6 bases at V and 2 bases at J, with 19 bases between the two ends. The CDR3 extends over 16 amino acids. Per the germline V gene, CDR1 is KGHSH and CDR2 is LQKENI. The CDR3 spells CASSQYGTRAQETQYF. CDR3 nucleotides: TGTGCCAGCTCTCAATACGGGACAAGGGCACAAGAGACCCAGTACTTC.

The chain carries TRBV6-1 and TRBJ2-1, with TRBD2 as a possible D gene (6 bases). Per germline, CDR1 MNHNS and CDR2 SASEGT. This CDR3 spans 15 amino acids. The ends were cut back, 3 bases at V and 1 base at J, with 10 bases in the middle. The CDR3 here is CASSDREFSYNEQFF. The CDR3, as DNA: TGTGCCAGCAGTGATCGGGAGTTTTCCTACAATGAGCAGTTCTTC.

DNA for the CDR3: TGTGCCAGTAGTATAGGGGGGGGTAGCAATGAGCAGTTCTTC. Translation: CASSIGGGSNEQFF. The chain has TRBV19 and TRBJ2-1; 7 positions match TRBD2. V lost 1 base and J lost 6; bases outside the gene matches: 3. The length of the CDR3 is 14 residues. The germline gives CDR1 LNHDA, CDR2 SQIVND (reference sequence).

DNA of the CDR3: TGTGCCAGTATGGAGACAGGGATAGAGACCCAGTACTTC. Amino acids: CASMETGIETQYF. This chain joins TRBV19 and TRBJ2-5, with TRBD1 identical over 7 bases. V lost 7 bases, J lost 4 bases, and 6 bases stayed unmatched. CDR3 size: 13 residues. CDR1 LNHDA and CDR2 SQIVND come from the germline V gene (reference sequence).

CDR3 residues: CASSQDPGWGREKLFF. For the CDR3, the DNA is TGCGCCAGCAGCCAAGATCCAGGGTGGGGGCGGGAAAAACTGTTTTTT. The V gene is TRBV4-1, the J gene TRBJ1-4; a weak D match, TRBD1 (6 bases). The CDR3 spans 16 residues. V lost 0 bases, J lost 8 bases, and 16 bases lay in between. Looked up from germline, CDR1 is MGHRA and CDR2 is YSYEKL.

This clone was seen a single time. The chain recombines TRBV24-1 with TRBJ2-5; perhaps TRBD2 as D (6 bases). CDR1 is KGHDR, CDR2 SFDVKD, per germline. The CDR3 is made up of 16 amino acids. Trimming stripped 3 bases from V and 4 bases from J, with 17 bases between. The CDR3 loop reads CATSDNRRDTSETQYF. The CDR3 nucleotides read TGTGCCACCAGTGATAATAGGCGGGATACTTCAGAGACCCAGTACTTC.

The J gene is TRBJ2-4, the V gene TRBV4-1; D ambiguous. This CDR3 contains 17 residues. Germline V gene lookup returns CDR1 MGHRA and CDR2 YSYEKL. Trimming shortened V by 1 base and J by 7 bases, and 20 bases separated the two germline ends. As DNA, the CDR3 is TGCGCCAGCAGCCAAGTCCCCCATTACCGTGGCCTCAACATTCAGTACTTC. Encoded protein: CASSQVPHYRGLNIQYF.

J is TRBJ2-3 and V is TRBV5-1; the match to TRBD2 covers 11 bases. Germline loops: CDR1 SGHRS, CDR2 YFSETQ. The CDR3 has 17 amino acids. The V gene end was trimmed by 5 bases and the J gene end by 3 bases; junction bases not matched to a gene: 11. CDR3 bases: TGCGCCAGCAGGTTCCCCCTTAGCGGGAGGGGAACAGATACGCAGTATTTT. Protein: CASRFPLSGRGTDTQYF.

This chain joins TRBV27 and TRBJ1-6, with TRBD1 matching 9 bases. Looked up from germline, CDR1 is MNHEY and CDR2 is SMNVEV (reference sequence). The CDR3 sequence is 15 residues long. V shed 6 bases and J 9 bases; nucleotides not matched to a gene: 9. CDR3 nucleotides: TGTGCCAGCAGGCCTGGACAGGGGCGGATTTCACCCCTCCACTTT. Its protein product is CASRPGQGRISPLHF.

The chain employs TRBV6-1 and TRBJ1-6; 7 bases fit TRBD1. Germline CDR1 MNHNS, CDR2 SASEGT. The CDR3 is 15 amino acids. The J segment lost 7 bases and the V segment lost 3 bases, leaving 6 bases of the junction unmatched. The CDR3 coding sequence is TGTGCCAGCAGTGAGACAGGGTTAGGAAATTCACCCCTCCACTTT. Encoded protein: CASSETGLGNSPLHF.